The 9 T cell receptor beta chains reported below all come from one sample, sequenced in a study of cytomegalovirus exposure and HLA in healthy donors. Assay used: immunoSEQ multiplex PCR; TCRdb lists only in-frame clones, some missing. The sample records about 56,000 clones, approximately 94% being singletons. The sample consisted of PBMCs. All receptors come from a man in his late teens or twenties in good health and CMV-seronegative.

The gene calls are TRBV5-1 and TRBJ1-4; possible D gene TRBD1, 6 bases. In germline, CDR1 is SGHRS, CDR2 YFSETQ. V lost 2 bases to trimming and J lost 3 bases, with 8 bases between them. The CDR3 has 14 amino acids. CDR3 residues: CASSFQGSNEKLFF. The CDR3 region has the DNA TGCGCCAGCAGCTTCCAGGGGTCTAATGAAAAACTGTTTTTT.

This clone has only a few counts. The chain recombines TRBV2 with TRBJ2-2, with a weak D call TRBD1 (6 bases). Trimming took off 2 bases at V and 4 bases at J, with 17 bases between the two ends. The CDR3 length is 17 residues. The germline V gene has CDR1 SNHLY and CDR2 FYNNEI. The CDR3 bases are TGTGCCAGCAGTGAATACAGGGTCCCCACGAGCACCGGGGAGCTGTTTTTT. It codes for CASSEYRVPTSTGELFF. Full variable domain (outside the CDR3, taken from reference TRBV2 and TRBJ2-2): EPEVTQTPSHQVTQMGQEVILRCVPISNHLYFYWYRQILGQKVEFLVSFYNNEISEKSEIFDDQFSVERPDGSNFTLKIRSTKLEDSAMYFCASSEYRVPTSTGELFFGEGSRLTVL.

The V and J genes are TRBV10-2 and TRBJ2-3, with 8 bases identical to TRBD2. V dropped 7 bases and J dropped 1; count of bases not matched to a gene: 4. Germline CDR1 is WSHSY and CDR2 is SAAADI. CDR3 length: 14 amino acids. CDR3 sequence: CASKILAGTDTQYF. The CDR3 coding sequence is TGCGCCAGCAAGATACTAGCGGGCACAGATACGCAGTATTTT.

This chain links TRBV27 with TRBJ1-1; D unresolved. Trimming removed 7 bases from V and 0 bases from J, with 9 bases in between. The CDR3 covers 13 residues. CDR1 is MNHEY and CDR2 is SMNVEV in the germline V gene (reference sequence). The CDR3 protein is CASTNTVNTEAFF. The CDR3 DNA reads as TGTGCCAGCACGAATACAGTGAACACTGAAGCTTTCTTT.

This clone was seen just once. The J gene is TRBJ2-5, the V gene TRBV27, with 10 bases identical to TRBD2. Germline V gene data show CDR1 as MNHEY and CDR2 as SMNVEV (reference sequence). Trimming took 2 bases from V and 5 from J; bases not matched to a gene: 17. This CDR3 region has 19 residues. CDR3 residues: CASSLKFPHGAGGGETQYF. Here the CDR3 DNA reads TGTGCCAGCAGTTTAAAGTTCCCCCATGGAGCGGGGGGGGGCGAGACCCAGTACTTC.

The rearrangement links TRBV5-4 to TRBJ1-2; D not resolved. Germline V CDR1 and CDR2: SGHNT, YYREEE (reference sequence). V gave up 2 bases and J gave up 2 bases, with 7 bases separating them. CDR3 size: 13 residues. The CDR3 reads CASSLSSNYGYTF. CDR3 bases: TGTGCCAGCAGCTTATCCTCCAACTATGGCTACACCTTC.

The chain has TRBV27 and TRBJ2-7; 8 bases agree with TRBD1. This CDR3 is 14 amino acids long. Trimming removed 8 bases from V and 4 bases from J; junction bases left unmatched: 10. From germline, CDR1 is MNHEY and CDR2 SMNVEV (reference sequence). DNA of the CDR3: TGTGCCAGCGAGTTGGCAGGGGGCAGGTACGAGCAGTACTTC. This encodes CASELAGGRYEQYF.

The table lists this clone with a count of one. This sequence joins TRBV19 and TRBJ2-5; TRBD1 aligns across 9 bases. With V trimmed by 3 bases and J by 1 base, 3 bases remained unmatched. Per the germline V gene, CDR1 is LNHDA and CDR2 is SQIVND (reference sequence). The CDR3 runs to 15 residues. The CDR3 here is CASSMDRGLQETQYF. DNA for the CDR3: TGTGCCAGTAGTATGGACAGGGGTCTCCAAGAGACCCAGTACTTC.

CDR3 protein: CASSRRTGTSEPQHF. DNA of the CDR3: TGTGCCAGCAGCCGCCGAACAGGTACATCTGAGCCCCAGCATTTT. This rearrangement joins TRBV11-2 to TRBJ1-5, with D tentatively TRBD1 (5 bases). The CDR3 has 15 residues. CDR1 SGHAT and CDR2 FQNNGV come from the germline V gene. Trimming took 5 bases from V and 8 from J, leaving 19 bases between them.